This T cell receptor beta chain was captured in a study of Graves' ophthalmopathy and Graves' hyperthyroidism (dated by TCRdb to between 2018 and 2020). A note on the overall study: Peripheral blood was collected before any treatment was given, at the time of initial diagnosis. In roughly 6 hyperthyroidism patients, T-cell repertoires of thyroid tissue and blood were compared. Once sampling was done, hyperthyroidism patients were given methimazole at a starting dose of 30 mg daily, while ophthalmopathy patients were given high-dose intravenous methylprednisolone. The study used signatures of the TCR beta repertoire to tell Graves' ophthalmopathy apart from Graves' hyperthyroidism and to predict which patients would progress to ophthalmopathy. To explore V-J signatures that distinguish ophthalmopathy from hyperthyroidism, a discovery set of more than 90 patients was enrolled, made up of 40 to 45 with ophthalmopathy and fewer than 60 with stable hyperthyroidism. For independent validation, a separate cohort was made up of fewer than 20 hyperthyroidism patients plus 17 patients who later progressed from hyperthyroidism to ophthalmopathy. In total, around 130 blood samples were TCR-sequenced: some 43 ophthalmopathy, approximately 80 hyperthyroidism and approximately 17 hyperthyroidism-to-ophthalmopathy patients.

V is reduced by 3 bases and J by 5 bases, leaving a spacing of 14 bases between them. The CDR3 runs 14 residues from the cysteine to the phenylalanine. Only the CDR3 DNA stays, 42 bases, in frame from base 1. CDR1 and CDR2 are drawn from the germline V gene: SGHVS, FQNEAQ. TCR beta CDR3 regions were amplified from RNA transcripts for repertoire sequencing. A first-round RT-PCR used HTBI primers with the Qiagen OneStep RT-PCR kit, followed by a second-round multiplex PCR, size selection and purification. Libraries were sequenced on an Illumina HiSeq2000 using paired-end 100 bp reads. In the original analysis: SOAPnuke was used for read processing, and reads with adapters, uncalled bases, a mean Phred below 15, or no exact constant-primer or identifier match were discarded. COPE v1.2.5 was used to merge high-quality paired reads. Unique nucleotide sequences were defined as clonotypes and aligned to IMGT TRB V, D and J references using MiTCR v1.1. The analysis was limited to V-J combinations with a frequency above 0.0001, which together covered approximately 99% of the repertoires. For each V-J combination, a TCR clonal expansion and chaos score was defined as F50 clonal expansion divided by the chaos observed in the TCRdist matrix. Welch's t-statistics and random forest were used to reduce the features to about a dozen V-J combinations, which were then used as input to a naive Bayes classifier. The similarity between thyroid and blood repertoires was quantified using the Morisita-Horn index. TCRdb trimmed the raw reads at Q25, called clones with MiXCR and kept productive beta chains. CDR3 protein duplicates are merged, each entry listing the most common genes and DNA. Clone size and V and J calls follow TCRdb, not the original study. The sample includes about 340,000 distinct CDR3 sequences, with roughly 17% observed a single time. 9% to 15% of the sample is in the top ten clones.

Patients with ophthalmopathy had moderately to severely active disease, with a Clinical Activity Score of 3 or more, a NOSPECS grade of 4 or more, and a disease duration of less than 3 months. Patients were excluded if they had other autoimmune diseases, uncontrolled infections, pregnancy or lactation. Clinical symptoms, serum thyroxine, TRAb, thyroid ultrasound and orbital computed tomography formed the basis of the diagnosis. PBMCs were isolated from more than 8 ml of fresh peripheral blood by Ficoll-Paque density gradient centrifugation. Trizol reagent was used to extract the total RNA, and its quality was then checked on an Agilent 2100 Bioanalyzer. This clonotype came up many times. Its specific antigen is unknown. Per-base qualities were not stored, and no clone one base away is much larger. The research as a whole found: Among expanded thyroid clonotypes with frequency above 0.001, most also showed up in blood, which suggests that blood repertoires may reflect the thyroid immune response. In validation, the model predicted ophthalmopathy progression with about 70% sensitivity and roughly 72% specificity; eleven to twelve predicted patients were CT-confirmed with GO in a median of around 6.5 months. In cross-validation, the 13-signature model distinguished ophthalmopathy from stable hyperthyroidism with about 88% sensitivity and about 84% specificity, and in the test set the corresponding values were roughly 80% and 75%. No statistical method was used to set the sample size in advance, and the investigators knew which group each participant was assigned to.

The clonotype originates from an adult man with Graves' ophthalmopathy. The chain couples TRBV7-8 to TRBJ2-7; the D gene cannot be resolved reliably. Sequenced sample: peripheral blood. The CDR3 in this case is CASSLSGGSDEQYF. The sequenced DNA is TGTGCCAGCAGCTTGAGTGGCGGTTCCGACGAGCAGTACTTC.